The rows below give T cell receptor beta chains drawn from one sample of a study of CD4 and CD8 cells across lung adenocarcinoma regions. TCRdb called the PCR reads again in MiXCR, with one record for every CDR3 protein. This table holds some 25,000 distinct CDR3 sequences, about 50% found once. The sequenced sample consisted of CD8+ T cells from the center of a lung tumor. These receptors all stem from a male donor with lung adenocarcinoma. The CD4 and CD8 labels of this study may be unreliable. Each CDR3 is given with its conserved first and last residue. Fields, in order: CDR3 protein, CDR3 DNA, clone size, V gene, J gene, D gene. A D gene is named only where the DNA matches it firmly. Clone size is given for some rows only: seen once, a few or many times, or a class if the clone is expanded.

CAGIGGREQETQYF	TGTGCGGGGATCGGGGGCCGTGAACAAGAGACTCAGTACTTC	NA	TRBV6-1	TRBJ2-4	NA
CAGRGGRDPDTQYF	TGTGCGGGCAGAGGGGGCCGTGACCCAGATACGCAGTACTTC	NA	TRBV6-1	TRBJ2-7	TRBD1
CATSTGFDHTETQYF	TGTGCCACGAGTACAGGGTTTGATCACACAGAGACGCAGTATTTT	NA	TRBV24-1	TRBJ2-3	NA
CASGSGGKNIQYF	TGTGCCAGCGGGTCCGGTGGAAAAAACATCCAGTACTTC	NA	TRBV6-1	TRBJ2-4	NA
CASRGGPGAKNTQYF	TGTGCCAGCAGGGGGGGGCCGGGCGCCAAAAATACGCAGTATTTC	NA	TRBV25-1	TRBJ2-4	NA
CASSLDTGWDSNQPQHF	TGTGCCAGCAGCTTAGACACAGGATGGGATAGCAATCAGCCCCAGCATTTT	NA	TRBV7-8	TRBJ1-5	NA
CASSLGTSLKDAQFF	TGTGCCAGCAGCTTAGGGACTAGCCTCAAAGATGCGCAGTTCTTT	NA	TRBV7-2	TRBJ2-1	TRBD2
CASSLGRDSGANVLTF	TGCGCCAGCTCATTAGGGAGGGACTCTGGGGCCAACGTCCTGACTTTC	many	TRBV4-1	TRBJ2-6	TRBD2
CASRRLVDTQYF	TGTGCCAGCAGGCGACTCGTAGATACGCAGTATTTT	NA	TRBV7-2	TRBJ2-3	NA
CASSEAPNIQYF	TGTGCCAGCAGTGAAGCGCCAAACATTCAGTACTTC	many	TRBV6-1	TRBJ2-4	NA
CRVRGLRGPNMQYF	TGCCGCGTCAGGGGGCTGAGAGGGCCAAACATGCAGTATTTC	once	TRBV10-3	TRBJ2-4	TRBD1
CASTGLSAKNIQYF	TGCGCCAGCACGGGGCTGTCAGCCAAAAACATTCAGTACTTT	NA	TRBV10-1	TRBJ2-3	NA
CASAGVGGRDQETQYF	TGTGCCAGTGCGGGGGTCGGGGGGCGTGACCAAGAGACCCAGTACTTC	NA	TRBV6-1	TRBJ2-5	NA
CASSLGILAKDTQYF	TGTGCCAGCAGTTTGGGCATACTAGCCAAAGACACCCAGTACTTC	NA	TRBV6-4	TRBJ2-5	NA
CASSVVRLSNEQFF	TGTGCCAGCAGTGTGGTAAGGCTTTCCAATGAGCAGTTCTTC	many	TRBV6-1	TRBJ2-1	NA
CASSEASGRAEGF	TGTGCCAGCAGTGAAGCCAGCGGGAGGGCCGAGGGCTTC	NA	TRBV6-1	TRBJ2-1	TRBD2
CASSEYLTLGGTQYF	TGTGCCAGCAGTGAATATTTGACTTTAGGGGGGACCCAGTACTTC	many	TRBV6-1	TRBJ2-5	NA
CASSLDLAGPYEQYF	TGTGCCAGCAGTTTAGATCTAGCGGGACCCTACGAGCAGTACTTC	many	TRBV27	TRBJ2-7	TRBD2
CASSGRQTYNSPLHF	TGTGCCAGCAGTGGCCGCCAGACCTATAATTCACCCCTCCACTTT	NA	TRBV6-1	TRBJ1-6	NA
CASSHPTSGRRFSYNEQFF	TGTGCCAGCAGTCACCCTACTAGCGGGAGGAGATTCTCCTACAATGAGCAGTTCTTC	many	TRBV6-5	TRBJ2-1	TRBD2
CAWDRGFYNEQFF	TGTGCCTGGGACCGGGGATTTTACAATGAGCAGTTCTTC	many	TRBV30	TRBJ2-1	NA
CVSSRRGGRDQETQYF	TGTGTCAGCAGCCGGAGGGGGGGGAGAGACCAAGAGACCCAGTACTTC	NA	TRBV27	TRBJ2-5	NA
CASSKVGLDPDTQYF	TGTGCCAGCTCCAAAGTCGGACTAGACCCAGATACCCAGTACTTT	NA	TRBV6-1	TRBJ2-3	TRBD2
CASILVAYNEQFF	TGTGCCAGCATACTAGTTGCCTACAATGAGCAGTTCTTC	few	TRBV27	TRBJ2-1	NA
CASSEAGMWAENTQYF	TGTGCCAGCAGTGAAGCGGGGATGTGGGCCGAAAACACGCAGTATTTT	NA	TRBV6-1	TRBJ2-3	NA
CASRASGSSYNEQFF	TGTGCCAGCAGGGCTAGCGGGAGCTCCTACAATGAGCAGTTCTTC	NA	TRBV6-1	TRBJ2-1	TRBD2
CASSLEAVSTGTQYF	TGTGCCAGCAGCCTGGAGGCAGTGAGCACCGGTACGCAGTATTTT	NA	TRBV6-1	TRBJ2-3	NA
CASSERADRGVAGGRSYEQYF	TGTGCCAGCAGTGAAAGGGCGGATAGGGGGGTAGCGGGAGGGCGGTCCTACGAGCAGTACTTC	medium-sized	TRBV6-1	TRBJ2-7	TRBD2
CARNPGLGAKDTQYF	TGTGCCCGCAACCCGGGGCTGGGAGCCAAAGACACGCAGTACTTC	NA	TRBV6-1	TRBJ2-4	NA
CASSRRGGRTQYF	TGTGCCAGCAGTCGTCGTGGTGGGAGGACCCAGTACTTC	NA	TRBV6-1	TRBJ2-5	NA
CASSIPPGTQTF	TGTGCCAGCAGCATACCCCCAGGGACCCAGACCTTC	NA	TRBV7-2	TRBJ2-5	NA
CASSLGGLLGADTQYF	TGTGCCAGCAGCTTAGGGGGTCTCCTCGGAGCAGATACGCAGTATTTT	many	TRBV7-6	TRBJ2-3	NA
CGRANGGGDLETQYF	TGTGGCAGGGCTAACGGGGGCGGCGACTTAGAGACGCAGTATTTT	NA	TRBV6-1	TRBJ2-3	NA
CAIRPSGRANEQFF	TGTGCCATCAGGCCTAGCGGGAGGGCCAATGAGCAGTTCTTC	NA	TRBV10-3	TRBJ2-1	TRBD2
CASSERRTSTDTQYF	TGTGCCAGCAGTGAGAGACGGACGAGCACAGATACGCAGTATTTT	once	TRBV6-1	TRBJ2-3	NA
CASSPKHKSPMGVNEQFF	TGTGCCAGCAGCCCTAAACATAAATCCCCGATGGGAGTCAATGAGCAGTTCTTC	NA	TRBV7-3	TRBJ2-1	NA
CASGERGGLAKETQYF	TGTGCCAGCGGGGAACGCGGGGGATTAGCCAAAGAGACTCAGTACTTC	NA	TRBV27	TRBJ2-4	TRBD2
CASRLAGVGETQYF	TGTGCCAGCAGATTAGCGGGAGTGGGAGAGACCCAGTACTTC	few	TRBV6-5	TRBJ2-5	TRBD2
CASHLTDTQYF	TGTGCGAGCCATCTCACAGATACGCAGTACTTC	NA	TRBV6-1	TRBJ2-5	NA
CGSTRAGATDTQYF	TGCGGCAGCACGCGAGCGGGAGCCACAGACACGCAGTACTTC	NA	TRBV10-2	TRBJ2-4	TRBD2